Each of the 11 T cell receptor beta chains below was sequenced from the same sample in a study of blood T cell repertoires in COVID-19 (dated by TCRdb to the early 2020s). Library preparation used the immunoSEQ multiplex PCR assay. What TCRdb holds here is the immuneACCESS table cut down to in-frame rearrangements. Part of the clones is not present; checked against another copy, under half of the missing clones reflect an unresolved V gene, and the others are unexplained. The sample table contains 150,000 to 200,000 clones; only one count was recorded for roughly 87% of them. 7.8% of the sample comes from the top ten. The sequenced sample was peripheral blood. All receptors come from a woman aged 60 to 75 with COVID-19, enrolled during active disease.

This chain links TRBV6-6 with TRBJ1-2; D remains unclear. The germline gives CDR1 MNHNY, CDR2 SVGAGI (reference sequence). The V and J ends lost 4 bases and 0 bases respectively, with 6 bases between them. The CDR3 length is 13 residues. CDR3 sequence: CASSFVANYGYTF. The CDR3 DNA is TGTGCCAGCAGTTTCGTCGCTAACTATGGCTACACCTTC.

V is TRBV4-2 and J is TRBJ2-7; 11 bases line up with TRBD2. Germline CDR1 and CDR2: LGHNA and YNFKEQ. This CDR3 has 16 residues. The V segment lost 1 base and the J segment 6 bases; nucleotides outside the gene matches: 8. Written as DNA, the CDR3 is TGTGCCAGCAGCCAAGGAACTAGCGGGGGTAGGTCCGAGCAGTACTTC. Amino acids: CASSQGTSGGRSEQYF.

The chain has TRBV7-9 and TRBJ1-1, with D hard to call. The CDR3 is 14 amino acids. Deletions cut 1 base from V and 0 bases from J, with 6 bases between. The V gene's germline CDR1 is SEHNR and CDR2 FQNEAQ (reference sequence). Written as DNA, the CDR3 is TGTGCCAGCAGCTTAGGCCAGATGAACACTGAAGCTTTCTTT. Translating it yields CASSLGQMNTEAFF.

V usage is TRBV19 and J usage is TRBJ1-5; the D is unclear. From germline, CDR1 is LNHDA and CDR2 SQIVND (reference sequence). Trimming stripped 0 bases from V and 3 bases from J, with 9 bases between. The CDR3 extends over 15 amino acids. The CDR3 coding sequence is TGTGCCAGTAGTATAGATAGTAATTACAATCAGCCCCAGCATTTT. Translating gives CASSIDSNYNQPQHF.

The chain couples TRBV27 to TRBJ1-5, with D maybe TRBD1 (6 bases). Germline values: CDR1 MNHEY, CDR2 SMNVEV (reference sequence). The length of the CDR3 is 15 residues. V dropped 6 bases and J dropped 0 bases, with 12 bases sitting between them. DNA for the CDR3: TGTGCCAGCAGGTCCGGACAGTTTAGCAATCAGCCCCAGCATTTT. It codes for CASRSGQFSNQPQHF.

V and J are TRBV5-5 and TRBJ2-1; possible D gene TRBD2, 6 bases. The CDR3 is made up of 13 amino acids. Germline values: CDR1 SGHKS, CDR2 YYEKEE (reference sequence). Trimming stripped 1 base from V and 8 bases from J, with 10 bases between. CDR3 DNA sequence: TGTGCCAGCAGCTTGCGGGGAGGTGATGAGCAGTTCTTC. Translation gives CASSLRGGDEQFF.

This clone came up a few times. The V gene is TRBV18, the J gene TRBJ2-1; 7 bases fit TRBD2. Trimming at V came to 3 bases and at J to 12 bases, leaving 5 bases not matched to a gene. Germline V lookup: CDR1 KGHSH, CDR2 LQKENI. The CDR3 has 12 residues. DNA for the CDR3: TGTGCCAGCTCACCGGGACTATTGACGCAGTTCTTC. The encoded protein is CASSPGLLTQFF.

The chain carries TRBV9 and TRBJ2-5; the match to TRBD2 covers 7 bases. Germline V lookup: CDR1 SGDLS, CDR2 YYNGEE. Trimming cost V 2 bases and J 2 bases; bases outside gene matches: 9. This CDR3 is built from 16 residues. The CDR3 DNA follows: TGTGCCAGCAGCGTGTCGTGGGCGGGAGTTCAAGAGACCCAGTACTTC. Encoded protein: CASSVSWAGVQETQYF.

This chain uses TRBV19 with TRBJ2-1, with TRBD1 identical over 7 bases. Germline lookup yields CDR1 LNHDA and CDR2 SQIVND (reference sequence). This CDR3 contains 15 residues. The V segment lost 10 bases and the J segment 5 bases; nucleotides outside the gene matches: 14. The CDR3 DNA follows: TGTGCCACCGTGATCCCAGGGGGTCGGAACAATGAGCAGTTCTTC. Its translation: CATVIPGGRNNEQFF.

This clone appeared a few times. This chain uses TRBV7-8 with TRBJ2-5; 12 nucleotides align to TRBD2. In germline, CDR1 is SGHVS, CDR2 FQNEAQ. V lost 1 base and J lost 5; bases outside the gene matches: 11. CDR3 size: 18 residues. The CDR3 DNA sequence: TGTGCCAGCAGCTTAGTGTTTAGGACTAGCGGGAATGGGGAGACCCAGTACTTC. As protein: CASSLVFRTSGNGETQYF. Full variable domain (rest looked up from reference TRBV7-8 and TRBJ2-5): GAGVSQSPRYKVAKRGQDVALRCDPISGHVSLFWYQQALGQGPEFLTYFQNEAQLDKSGLPSDRFFAERPEGSVSTLKIQRTQQEDSAVYLCASSLVFRTSGNGETQYFGPGTRLLVL.

V and J are TRBV4-3 and TRBJ2-1, with 10 bases fitting TRBD2. Trimming at V came to 2 bases and at J to 8 bases, leaving 9 bases not matched to a gene. The germline CDR1 and CDR2 sequences are LGHNA and YSLEER. This CDR3 is built from 16 residues. CDR3 amino acids: CASSQLSAGGPHEQFF. CDR3 nucleotide sequence: TGCGCCAGCAGCCAATTATCAGCGGGAGGGCCCCATGAGCAGTTCTTC.